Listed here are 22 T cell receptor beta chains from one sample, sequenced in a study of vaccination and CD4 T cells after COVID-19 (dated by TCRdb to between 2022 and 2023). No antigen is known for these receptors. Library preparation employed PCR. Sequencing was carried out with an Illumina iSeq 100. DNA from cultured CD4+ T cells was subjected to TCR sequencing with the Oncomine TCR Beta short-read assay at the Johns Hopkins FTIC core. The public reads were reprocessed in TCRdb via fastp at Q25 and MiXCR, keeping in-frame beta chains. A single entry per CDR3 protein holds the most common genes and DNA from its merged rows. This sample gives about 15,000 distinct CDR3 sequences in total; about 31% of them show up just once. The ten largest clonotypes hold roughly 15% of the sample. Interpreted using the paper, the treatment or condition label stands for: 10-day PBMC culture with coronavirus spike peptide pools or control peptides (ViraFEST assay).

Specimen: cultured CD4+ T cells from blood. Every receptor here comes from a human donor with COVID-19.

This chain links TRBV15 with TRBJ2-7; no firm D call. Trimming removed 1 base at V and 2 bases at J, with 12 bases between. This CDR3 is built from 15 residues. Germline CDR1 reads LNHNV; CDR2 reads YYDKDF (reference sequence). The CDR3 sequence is CATSRGGPGAYEQYF. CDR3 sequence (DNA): TGTGCCACCAGCAGAGGTGGGCCCGGAGCCTACGAGCAGTACTTC.

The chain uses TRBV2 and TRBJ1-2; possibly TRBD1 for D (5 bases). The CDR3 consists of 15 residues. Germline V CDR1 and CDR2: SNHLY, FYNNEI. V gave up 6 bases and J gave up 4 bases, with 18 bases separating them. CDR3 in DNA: TGTGCCAGCAGGACCGGCTCCGGGACTCCCTATGGCTACACCTTC. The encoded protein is CASRTGSGTPYGYTF.

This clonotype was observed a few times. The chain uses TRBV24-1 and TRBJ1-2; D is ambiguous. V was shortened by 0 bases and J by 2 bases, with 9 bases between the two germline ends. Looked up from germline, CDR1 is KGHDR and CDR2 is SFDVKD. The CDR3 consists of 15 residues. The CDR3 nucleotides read TGTGCCACCAGTGATTTGCCCCACCGGAACTATGGCTACACCTTC. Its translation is CATSDLPHRNYGYTF.

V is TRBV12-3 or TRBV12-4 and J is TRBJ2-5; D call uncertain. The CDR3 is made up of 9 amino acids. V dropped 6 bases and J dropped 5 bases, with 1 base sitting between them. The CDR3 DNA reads TGTGCCAGCAGGGAGACCCAGTACTTC. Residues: CASRETQYF.

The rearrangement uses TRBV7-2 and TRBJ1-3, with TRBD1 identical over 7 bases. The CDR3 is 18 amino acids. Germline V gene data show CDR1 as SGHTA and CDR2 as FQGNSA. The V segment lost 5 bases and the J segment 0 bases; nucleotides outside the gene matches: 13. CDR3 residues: CASSPLLDRAGSGNTIYF. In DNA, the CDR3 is TGTGCCAGCAGCCCTCTTCTCGACAGGGCGGGCTCTGGAAACACCATATATTTT.

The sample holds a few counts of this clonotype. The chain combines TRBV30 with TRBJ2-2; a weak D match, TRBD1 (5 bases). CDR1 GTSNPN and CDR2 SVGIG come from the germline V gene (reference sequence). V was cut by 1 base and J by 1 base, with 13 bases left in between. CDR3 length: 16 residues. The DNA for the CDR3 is TGTGCCTGGAGTGATTTTAGGCAGGGGAACACCGGGGAGCTGTTTTTT. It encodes CAWSDFRQGNTGELFF.

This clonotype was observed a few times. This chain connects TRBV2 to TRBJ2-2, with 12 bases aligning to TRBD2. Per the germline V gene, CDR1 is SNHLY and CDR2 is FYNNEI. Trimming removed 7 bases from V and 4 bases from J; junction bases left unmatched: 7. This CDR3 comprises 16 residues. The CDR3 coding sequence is TGTGCCAGCAATCTAGCGGGGGGGCGTTTCACCGGGGAGCTGTTTTTT. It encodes CASNLAGGRFTGELFF.

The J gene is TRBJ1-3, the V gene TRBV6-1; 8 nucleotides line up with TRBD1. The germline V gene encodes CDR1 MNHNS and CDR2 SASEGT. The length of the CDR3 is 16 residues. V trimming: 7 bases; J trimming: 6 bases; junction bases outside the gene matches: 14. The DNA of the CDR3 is TGTGCCAGCACCACCCTCTCGACAGGGGAAGTAAACACCATATATTTT. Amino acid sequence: CASTTLSTGEVNTIYF.

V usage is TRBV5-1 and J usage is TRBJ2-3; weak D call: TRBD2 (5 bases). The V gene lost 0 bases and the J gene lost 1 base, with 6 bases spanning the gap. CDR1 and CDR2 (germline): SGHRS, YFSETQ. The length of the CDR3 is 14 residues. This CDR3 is CASSLDGGTDTQYF. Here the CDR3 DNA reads TGCGCCAGCAGCTTGGACGGGGGCACAGATACGCAGTATTTT.

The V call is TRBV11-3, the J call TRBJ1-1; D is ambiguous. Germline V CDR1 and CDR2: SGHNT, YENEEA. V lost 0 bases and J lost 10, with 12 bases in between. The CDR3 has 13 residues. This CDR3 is CASSLDPQTTAFF. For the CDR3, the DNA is TGTGCCAGCAGCTTAGATCCCCAAACTACAGCTTTCTTT.

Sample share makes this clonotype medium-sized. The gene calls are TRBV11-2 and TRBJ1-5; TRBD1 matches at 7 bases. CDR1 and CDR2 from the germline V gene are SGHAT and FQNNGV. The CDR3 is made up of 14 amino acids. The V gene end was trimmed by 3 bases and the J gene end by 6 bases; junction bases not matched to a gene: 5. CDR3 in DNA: TGTGCCAGCAGCTTCGACAGGGCTGGTCAGCCCCAGCATTTT. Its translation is CASSFDRAGQPQHF.

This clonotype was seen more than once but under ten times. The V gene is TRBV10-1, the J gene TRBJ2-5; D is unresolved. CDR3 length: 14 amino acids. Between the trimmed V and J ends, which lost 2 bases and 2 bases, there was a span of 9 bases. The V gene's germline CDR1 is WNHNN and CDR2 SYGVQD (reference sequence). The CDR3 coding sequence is TGCGCCAGCAGTGAGGTTGACGATCAAGAGACCCAGTACTTC. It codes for CASSEVDDQETQYF.

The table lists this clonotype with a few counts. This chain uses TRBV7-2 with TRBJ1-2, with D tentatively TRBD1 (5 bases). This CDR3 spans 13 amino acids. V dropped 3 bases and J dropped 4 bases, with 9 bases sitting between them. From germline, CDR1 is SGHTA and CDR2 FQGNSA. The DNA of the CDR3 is TGTGCCAGCAGCTTGGGACCGACCTATGGCTACACCTTC. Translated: CASSLGPTYGYTF.

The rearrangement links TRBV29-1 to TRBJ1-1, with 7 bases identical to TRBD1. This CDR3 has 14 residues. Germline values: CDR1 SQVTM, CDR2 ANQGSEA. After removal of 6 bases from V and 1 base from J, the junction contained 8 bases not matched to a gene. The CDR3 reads CSVDPGQKNTEAFF. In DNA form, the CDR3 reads TGCAGCGTGGACCCGGGACAGAAGAACACTGAAGCTTTCTTT.

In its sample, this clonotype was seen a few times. The CDR3 DNA reads as TGCGCCAGCAGCTTGGAACAAGAGACCCAGTACTTC. Protein sequence: CASSLEQETQYF. The V gene is TRBV5-1, the J gene TRBJ2-5; no reliable D call. The CDR3 length is 12 residues. Germline CDR1 is SGHRS and CDR2 is YFSETQ. The V gene lost 0 bases and the J gene lost 2 bases, with 2 bases spanning the gap.

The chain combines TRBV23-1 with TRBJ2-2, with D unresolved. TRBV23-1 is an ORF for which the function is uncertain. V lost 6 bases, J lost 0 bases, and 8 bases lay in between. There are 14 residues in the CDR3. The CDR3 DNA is TGCGCCAGCAGGGTGAAAGCGAACACCGGGGAGCTGTTTTTT. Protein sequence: CASRVKANTGELFF.

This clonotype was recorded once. The CDR3 is CASSHRTGRPGANVLTF. DNA of the CDR3: TGTGCCAGCAGCCACCGGACAGGGCGGCCTGGGGCCAACGTCCTGACTTTC. The rearrangement joins TRBV12-1 to TRBJ2-6; the table assigns TRBD1, which was not confirmed against the DNA. TRBV12-1 is a recognized pseudogene. The CDR3 has 17 amino acids.

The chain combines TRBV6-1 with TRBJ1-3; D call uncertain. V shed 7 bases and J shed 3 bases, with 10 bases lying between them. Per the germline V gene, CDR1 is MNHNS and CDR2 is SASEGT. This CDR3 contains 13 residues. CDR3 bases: TGTGCCAGCACCGAACGGGGTGGAAACACCATATATTTT. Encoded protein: CASTERGGNTIYF.

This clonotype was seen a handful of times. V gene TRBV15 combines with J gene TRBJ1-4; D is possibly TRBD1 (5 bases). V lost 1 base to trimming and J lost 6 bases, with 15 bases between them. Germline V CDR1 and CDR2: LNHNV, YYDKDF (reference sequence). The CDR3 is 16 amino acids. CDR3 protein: CATSRGRGGRDEKLFF. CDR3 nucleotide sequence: TGTGCCACCAGCAGAGGCCGGGGGGGACGGGATGAAAAACTGTTTTTT.

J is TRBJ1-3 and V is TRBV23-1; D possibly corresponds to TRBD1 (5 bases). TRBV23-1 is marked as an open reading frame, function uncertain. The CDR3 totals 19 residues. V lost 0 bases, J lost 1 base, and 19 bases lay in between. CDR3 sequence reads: CASSQSKQGATRSGNTIYF. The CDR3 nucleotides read TGCGCCAGCAGTCAATCGAAGCAAGGGGCGACTAGGTCTGGAAACACCATATATTTT.

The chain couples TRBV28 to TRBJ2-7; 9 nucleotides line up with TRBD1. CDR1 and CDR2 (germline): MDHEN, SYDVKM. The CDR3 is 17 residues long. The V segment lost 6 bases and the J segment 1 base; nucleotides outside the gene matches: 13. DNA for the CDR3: TGTGCCAGCAGCCCACATCTGGGACAGGGTGGGTCCTACGAGCAGTACTTC. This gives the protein CASSPHLGQGGSYEQYF.

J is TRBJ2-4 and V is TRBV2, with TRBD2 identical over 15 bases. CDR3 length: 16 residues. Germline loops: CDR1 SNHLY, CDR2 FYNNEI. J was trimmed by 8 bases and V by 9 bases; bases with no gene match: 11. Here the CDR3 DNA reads TGTGCCAGTTCGAGGACTAGCGGGGGGGCCGTTGACATTCAGTACTTC. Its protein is CASSRTSGGAVDIQYF. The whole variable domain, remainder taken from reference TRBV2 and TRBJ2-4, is EPEVTQTPSHQVTQMGQEVILRCVPISNHLYFYWYRQILGQKVEFLVSFYNNEISEKSEIFDDQFSVERPDGSNFTLKIRSTKLEDSAMYFCASSRTSGGAVDIQYFGAGTRLSVL.